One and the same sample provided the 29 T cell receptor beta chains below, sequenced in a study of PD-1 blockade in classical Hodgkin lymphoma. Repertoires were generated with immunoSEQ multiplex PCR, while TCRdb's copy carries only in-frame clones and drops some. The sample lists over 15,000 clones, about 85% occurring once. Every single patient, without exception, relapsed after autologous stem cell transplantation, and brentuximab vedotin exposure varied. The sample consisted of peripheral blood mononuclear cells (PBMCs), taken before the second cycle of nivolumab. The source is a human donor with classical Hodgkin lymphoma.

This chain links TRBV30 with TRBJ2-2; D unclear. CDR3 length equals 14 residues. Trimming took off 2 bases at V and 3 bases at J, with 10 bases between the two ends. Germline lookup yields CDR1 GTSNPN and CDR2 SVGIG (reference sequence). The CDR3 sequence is CAWSRNTDTGELFF. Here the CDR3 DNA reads TGTGCCTGGAGTCGAAACACGGACACCGGGGAGCTGTTTTTT.

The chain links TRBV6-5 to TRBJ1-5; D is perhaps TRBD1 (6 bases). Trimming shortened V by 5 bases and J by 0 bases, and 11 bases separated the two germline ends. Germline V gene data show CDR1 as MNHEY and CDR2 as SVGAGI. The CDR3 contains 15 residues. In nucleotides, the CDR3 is TGTGCCAGCAGTGCGGGACAACCTAGCAATCAGCCCCAGCATTTT. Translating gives CASSAGQPSNQPQHF.

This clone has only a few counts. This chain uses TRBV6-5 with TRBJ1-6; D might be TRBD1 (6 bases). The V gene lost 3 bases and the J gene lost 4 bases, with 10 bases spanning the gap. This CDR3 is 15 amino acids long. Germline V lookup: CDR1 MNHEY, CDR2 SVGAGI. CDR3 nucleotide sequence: TGTGCCAGCAGTTATCAGGGGTTGTATAATTCACCCCTCCACTTT. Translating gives CASSYQGLYNSPLHF.

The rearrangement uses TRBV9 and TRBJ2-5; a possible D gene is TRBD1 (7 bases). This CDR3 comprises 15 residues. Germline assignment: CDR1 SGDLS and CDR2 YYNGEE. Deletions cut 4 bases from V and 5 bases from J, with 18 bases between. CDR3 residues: CASSPRQGGSETQYF. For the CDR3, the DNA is TGTGCCAGCAGCCCCCGACAGGGAGGATCGGAGACCCAGTACTTC.

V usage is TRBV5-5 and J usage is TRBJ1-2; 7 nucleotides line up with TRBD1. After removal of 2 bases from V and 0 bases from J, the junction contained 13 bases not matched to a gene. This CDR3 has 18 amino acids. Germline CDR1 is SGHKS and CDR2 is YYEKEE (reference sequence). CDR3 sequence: CASSLKRMGQPTNYGYTF. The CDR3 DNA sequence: TGTGCCAGCAGCTTAAAGAGGATGGGACAGCCAACTAACTATGGCTACACCTTC. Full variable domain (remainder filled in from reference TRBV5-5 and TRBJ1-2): DAGVTQSPTHLIKTRGQQVTLRCSPISGHKSVSWYQQVLGQGPQFIFQYYEKEERGRGNFPDRFSARQFPNYSSELNVNALLLGDSALYLCASSLKRMGQPTNYGYTFGSGTRLTVV.

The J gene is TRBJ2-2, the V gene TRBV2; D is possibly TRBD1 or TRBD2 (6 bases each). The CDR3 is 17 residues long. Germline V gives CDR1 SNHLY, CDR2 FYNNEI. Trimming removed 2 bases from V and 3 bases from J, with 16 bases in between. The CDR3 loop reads CASSESPGARDTGELFF. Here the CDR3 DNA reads TGTGCCAGCAGTGAATCACCGGGGGCCCGTGACACCGGGGAGCTGTTTTTT.

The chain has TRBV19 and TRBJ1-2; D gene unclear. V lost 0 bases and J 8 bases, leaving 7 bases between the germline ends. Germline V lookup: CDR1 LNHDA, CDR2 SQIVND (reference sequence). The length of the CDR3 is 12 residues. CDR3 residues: CASSIETGGYTF. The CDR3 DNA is TGTGCCAGTAGTATAGAGACGGGGGGCTACACCTTC.

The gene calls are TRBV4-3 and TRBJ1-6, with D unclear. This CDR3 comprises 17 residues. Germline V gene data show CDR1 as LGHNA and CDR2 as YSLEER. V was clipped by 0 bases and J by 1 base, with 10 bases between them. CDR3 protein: CASSQDLQTSYNSPLHF. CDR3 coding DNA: TGCGCCAGCAGCCAAGATTTACAGACGTCCTATAATTCACCCCTCCACTTT.

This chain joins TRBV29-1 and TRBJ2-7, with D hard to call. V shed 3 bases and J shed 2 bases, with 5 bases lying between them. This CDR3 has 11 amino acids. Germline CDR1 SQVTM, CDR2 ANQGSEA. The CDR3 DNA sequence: TGCAGCGTTGATACAGCCTACGAGCAGTACTTC. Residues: CSVDTAYEQYF.

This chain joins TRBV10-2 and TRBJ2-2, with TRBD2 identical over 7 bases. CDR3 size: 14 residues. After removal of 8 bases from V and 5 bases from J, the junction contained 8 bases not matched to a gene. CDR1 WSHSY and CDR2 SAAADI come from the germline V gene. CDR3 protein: CASRLMGGTGELFF. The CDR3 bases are TGCGCCAGCCGATTGATGGGGGGGACCGGGGAGCTGTTTTTT.

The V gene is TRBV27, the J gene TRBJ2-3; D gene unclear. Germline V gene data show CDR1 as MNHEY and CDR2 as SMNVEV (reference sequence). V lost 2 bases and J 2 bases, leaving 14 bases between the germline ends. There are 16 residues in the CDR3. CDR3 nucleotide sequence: TGTGCCAGCAGTTTAGTTGGGATTCCCACCACAGATACGCAGTATTTT. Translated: CASSLVGIPTTDTQYF.

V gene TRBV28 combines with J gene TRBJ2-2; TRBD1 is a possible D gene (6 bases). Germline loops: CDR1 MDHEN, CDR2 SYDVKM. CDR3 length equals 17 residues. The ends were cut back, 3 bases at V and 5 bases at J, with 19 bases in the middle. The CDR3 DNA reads TGTGCCAGCAGTTTTTATTTTAGGGCAGGGGTTACCGGGGAGCTGTTTTTT. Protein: CASSFYFRAGVTGELFF.

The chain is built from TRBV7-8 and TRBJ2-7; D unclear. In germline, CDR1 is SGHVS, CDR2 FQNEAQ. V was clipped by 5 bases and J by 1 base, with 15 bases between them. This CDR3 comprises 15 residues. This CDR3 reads CASSPRASASYEQYF. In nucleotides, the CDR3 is TGTGCCAGCAGCCCTCGGGCTTCGGCTTCCTACGAGCAGTACTTC.

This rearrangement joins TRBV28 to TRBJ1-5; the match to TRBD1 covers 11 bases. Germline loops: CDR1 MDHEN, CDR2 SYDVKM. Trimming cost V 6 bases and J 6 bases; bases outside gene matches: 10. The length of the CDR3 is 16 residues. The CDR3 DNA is TGTGCCAGCAGCTCGCCCGGACAGGGGGCAGGTCAGCCCCAGCATTTT. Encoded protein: CASSSPGQGAGQPQHF.

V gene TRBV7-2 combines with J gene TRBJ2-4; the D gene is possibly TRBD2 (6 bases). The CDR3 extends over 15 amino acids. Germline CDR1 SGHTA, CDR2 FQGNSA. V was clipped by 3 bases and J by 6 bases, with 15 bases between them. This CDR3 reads CASSLGPGEGNIQYF. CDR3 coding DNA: TGTGCCAGCAGCTTGGGGCCGGGAGAGGGAAACATTCAGTACTTC.

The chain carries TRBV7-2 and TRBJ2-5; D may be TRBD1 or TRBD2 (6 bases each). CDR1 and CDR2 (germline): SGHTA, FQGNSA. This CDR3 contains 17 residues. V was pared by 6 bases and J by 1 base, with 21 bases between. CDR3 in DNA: TGTGCCAGCAGGCAACACACTAGAGGGGGGATCCAAGAGACCCAGTACTTC. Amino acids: CASRQHTRGGIQETQYF.

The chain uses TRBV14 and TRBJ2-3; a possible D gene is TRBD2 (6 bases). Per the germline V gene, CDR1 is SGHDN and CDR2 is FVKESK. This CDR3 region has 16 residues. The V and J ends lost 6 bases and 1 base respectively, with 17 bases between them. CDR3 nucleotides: TGTGCCAGCAGGTCCTTAGCGGAGGGAGGCACAGATACGCAGTATTTT. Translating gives CASRSLAEGGTDTQYF.

CDR3 in amino acids: CASSRSSGTGGETQYF. For the CDR3, the DNA is TGTGCCAGCTCACGATCGAGCGGGACAGGGGGCGAGACCCAGTACTTC. The chain employs TRBV18 and TRBJ2-5; TRBD1 matches at 12 bases. This CDR3 comprises 16 residues. J gave up 5 bases and V 4 bases, and 8 bases lay outside the gene matches. Germline V gene lookup returns CDR1 KGHSH and CDR2 LQKENI.

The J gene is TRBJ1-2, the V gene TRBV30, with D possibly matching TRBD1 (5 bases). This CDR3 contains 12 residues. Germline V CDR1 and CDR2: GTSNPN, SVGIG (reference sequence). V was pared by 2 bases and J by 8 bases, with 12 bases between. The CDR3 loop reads CAWSSWGGGYTF. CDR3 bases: TGTGCCTGGAGTAGCTGGGGCGGCGGCTACACCTTC.

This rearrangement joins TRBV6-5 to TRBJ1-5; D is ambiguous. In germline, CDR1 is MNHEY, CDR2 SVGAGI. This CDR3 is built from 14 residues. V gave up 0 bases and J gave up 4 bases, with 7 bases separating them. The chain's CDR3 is CASSYSRVNQPQHF. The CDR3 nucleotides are TGTGCCAGCAGTTACTCTCGGGTTAATCAGCCCCAGCATTTT.

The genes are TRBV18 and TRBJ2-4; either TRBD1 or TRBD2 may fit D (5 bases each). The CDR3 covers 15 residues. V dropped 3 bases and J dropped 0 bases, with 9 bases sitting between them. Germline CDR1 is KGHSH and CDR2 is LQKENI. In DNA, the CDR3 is TGTGCCAGCTCACCGGGACCCCTAGCCAAAAACATTCAGTACTTC. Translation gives CASSPGPLAKNIQYF.

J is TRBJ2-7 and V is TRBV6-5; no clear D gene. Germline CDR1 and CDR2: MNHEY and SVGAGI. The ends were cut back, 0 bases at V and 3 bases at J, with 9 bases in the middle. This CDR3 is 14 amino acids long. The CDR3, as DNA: TGTGCCAGCAGTTACTCGGGGAAGCACTACGAGCAGTACTTC. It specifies CASSYSGKHYEQYF.

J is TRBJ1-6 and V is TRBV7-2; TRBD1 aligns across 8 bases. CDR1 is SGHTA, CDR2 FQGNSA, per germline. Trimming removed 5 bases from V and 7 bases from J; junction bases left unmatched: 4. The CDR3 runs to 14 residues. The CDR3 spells CASSADRGNSPLHF. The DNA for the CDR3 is TGTGCCAGCAGCGCCGACAGGGGAAATTCACCCCTCCACTTT.

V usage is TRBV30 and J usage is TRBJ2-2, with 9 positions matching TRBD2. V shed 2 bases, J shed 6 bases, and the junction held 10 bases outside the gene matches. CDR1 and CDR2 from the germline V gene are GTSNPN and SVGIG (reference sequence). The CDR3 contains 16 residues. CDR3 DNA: TGTGCCTGGAGTCTTGGGGTAGCGGGAGCGTCCGGGGAGCTGTTTTTT. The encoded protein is CAWSLGVAGASGELFF.

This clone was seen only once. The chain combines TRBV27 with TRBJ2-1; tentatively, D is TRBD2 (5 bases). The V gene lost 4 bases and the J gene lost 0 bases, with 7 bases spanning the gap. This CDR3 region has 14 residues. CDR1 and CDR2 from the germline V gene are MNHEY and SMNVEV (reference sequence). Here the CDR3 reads CASSYGNSYNEQFF. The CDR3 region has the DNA TGTGCCAGCAGTTACGGGAACTCCTACAATGAGCAGTTCTTC.

The CDR3 sequence is CASSLLQDTAYGYTF. CDR3 bases: TGTGCCAGCAGTTTACTCCAGGACACGGCCTATGGCTACACCTTC. V and J are TRBV27 and TRBJ1-2; tentative D call: TRBD1 (5 bases). Trimming left V 2 bases short and J 4 bases short, with 14 bases between. This CDR3 is 15 amino acids long. Germline CDR1 reads MNHEY; CDR2 reads SMNVEV (reference sequence).

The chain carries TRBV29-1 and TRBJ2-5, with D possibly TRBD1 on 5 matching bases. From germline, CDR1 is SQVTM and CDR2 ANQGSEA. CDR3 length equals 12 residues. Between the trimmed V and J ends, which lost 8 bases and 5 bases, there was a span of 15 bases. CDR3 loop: CSTDTSGETQYF. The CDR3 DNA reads TGCAGCACGGACACCTCCGGGGAGACCCAGTACTTC.

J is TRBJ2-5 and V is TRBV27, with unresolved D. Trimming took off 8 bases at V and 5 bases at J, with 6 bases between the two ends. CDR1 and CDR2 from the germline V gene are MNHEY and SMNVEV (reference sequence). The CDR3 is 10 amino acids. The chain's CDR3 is CASGWETQYF. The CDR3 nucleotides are TGTGCCAGCGGCTGGGAGACCCAGTACTTC.

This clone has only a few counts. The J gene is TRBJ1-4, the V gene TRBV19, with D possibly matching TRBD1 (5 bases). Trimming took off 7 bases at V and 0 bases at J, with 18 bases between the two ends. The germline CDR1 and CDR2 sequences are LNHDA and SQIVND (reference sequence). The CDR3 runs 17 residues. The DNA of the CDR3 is TGTGCCAGTAACGGAGGGGCCTTCTCTGCAACTAATGAAAAACTGTTTTTT. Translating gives CASNGGAFSATNEKLFF.